The 18 T cell receptor beta chains listed next were all sequenced from one sample in a study of identical twins. TCRdb reprocessed the 5' RACE reads with MiXCR, giving one entry per CDR3 protein. The data contain about 920,000 distinct CDR3 sequences, roughly an eighth of them singletons. The same data also contributed to another study, on yellow fever vaccine responses in identical twins.

The sequenced sample consisted of PBMCs. The receptors were sampled from a woman aged 18-29 years in good health.

This clonotype has a handful of counts. The chain couples TRBV29-1 to TRBJ2-2; D ambiguous. CDR1 SQVTM and CDR2 ANQGSEA come from the germline V gene. This CDR3 has 13 amino acids. Deletions cut 6 bases from V and 4 bases from J, with 12 bases between. The CDR3 reads CSVTLMGTGELFF. The CDR3 DNA follows: TGCAGCGTGACCCTTATGGGCACCGGGGAGCTGTTTTTT.

For the CDR3, the DNA is TGTGCCAGCAGCTTAACCGGACTTTTCAGGAATGAGCAGTTCTTC. Its translation is CASSLTGLFRNEQFF. V usage is TRBV27 and J usage is TRBJ2-1; TRBD2 might be the D (5 bases). CDR1 and CDR2 (germline): MNHEY, SMNVEV (reference sequence). Trimming stripped 6 bases from V and 7 bases from J, with 19 bases between. The CDR3 spans 15 residues.

The sample holds a few counts of this clonotype. The rearrangement links TRBV7-9 to TRBJ2-3, with 8 positions matching TRBD2. V dropped 8 bases and J dropped 7; count of bases not matched to a gene: 17. CDR1 is SEHNR, CDR2 FQNEAQ, per germline (reference sequence). The CDR3 sequence is 16 residues long. The CDR3 DNA sequence: TGTGCCAGCGCCTCCGGACTAGCTTCCGTGTTGTATACGCAGTATTTT. It specifies CASASGLASVLYTQYF.

The chain has TRBV7-3 and TRBJ2-2, with TRBD2 matching over 11 bases. Trimming cost V 2 bases and J 8 bases; bases outside gene matches: 4. Germline CDR1 is SGHTA and CDR2 is FQGTGA. The CDR3 totals 15 residues. In DNA form, the CDR3 reads TGTGCCAGCAGCTTATTGACTAGCGGGAAGGGGGAGCTGTTTTTT. Translation: CASSLLTSGKGELFF.

The table lists this clonotype with a few counts. This chain joins TRBV9 and TRBJ2-2; no definite D call. The CDR3 is 15 residues long. Germline CDR1 and CDR2: SGDLS and YYNGEE. The ends were cut back, 4 bases at V and 0 bases at J, with 10 bases in the middle. CDR3 in amino acids: CASSPDLTNTGELFF. The CDR3 DNA reads TGTGCCAGCAGCCCGGACCTGACGAACACCGGGGAGCTGTTTTTT.

The chain combines TRBV12-5 with TRBJ2-2; a possible D gene is TRBD2 (5 bases). The CDR3 has 14 residues. The V gene's germline CDR1 is LGHNT and CDR2 FRNRAP. Trimming stripped 8 bases from V and 4 bases from J, with 14 bases between. The CDR3 DNA is TGTGCTAGTAGCGTGAGGGAGAGCACCGGGGAGCTGTTTTTT. It is translated as CASSVRESTGELFF. The whole variable domain, filled in from reference TRBV12-5 and TRBJ2-2, reads DARVTQTPRHKVTEMGQEVTMRCQPILGHNTVFWYRQTMMQGLELLAYFRNRAPLDDSGMPKDRFSAEMPDATLATLKIQPSEPRDSAVYFCASSVRESTGELFFGEGSRLTVL.

A few counts support this clonotype. This chain links TRBV20-1 with TRBJ1-2, with a tentative D call TRBD1 (6 bases). The CDR3 contains 12 residues. Looked up from germline, CDR1 is DFQATT and CDR2 is SNEGSKA (reference sequence). V lost 2 bases, J lost 7 bases, and 11 bases lay in between. CDR3: CSARLQGLGYTF. The CDR3 DNA sequence: TGCAGTGCTAGACTCCAGGGGCTTGGCTACACCTTC.

The chain has TRBV20-1 and TRBJ2-3; D gene ambiguous. The CDR3 is made up of 14 amino acids. With 3 bases removed from V and 2 bases from J, the gap between germline ends came to 12 bases. CDR1 is DFQATT, CDR2 SNEGSKA, per germline (reference sequence). CDR3 nucleotides: TGCAGTGCTAGCGACTCCCTTCTCACAGATACGCAGTATTTT. Translating it yields CSASDSLLTDTQYF.

V usage is TRBV10-3 and J usage is TRBJ2-1; no clear D. Germline CDR1 and CDR2: ENHRY and SYGVKD. The germline V and J ends were trimmed by 8 bases and 0 bases, with 8 bases remaining between them. The CDR3 length is 13 residues. The CDR3 here is CAIFNSSYNEQFF. The CDR3 DNA follows: TGTGCCATCTTTAACAGCTCCTACAATGAGCAGTTCTTC.

The rearrangement uses TRBV19 and TRBJ2-5; 7 nucleotides line up with TRBD2. CDR3 size: 15 residues. The junction had 11 bases not matched to a gene; V was cut back by 5 bases and J by 5 bases. CDR1 is LNHDA and CDR2 is SQIVND in the germline V gene (reference sequence). The CDR3 DNA follows: TGTGCCAGTAGTTTGTCGGGAGGAGTCGGTGAGACCCAGTACTTC. Translation gives CASSLSGGVGETQYF.

This clonotype has only a few counts. J is TRBJ2-7 and V is TRBV20-1; 11 nucleotides align to TRBD2. V lost 0 bases and J lost 6; bases outside the gene matches: 7. The CDR3 is 15 residues long. CDR1 is DFQATT and CDR2 is SNEGSKA in the germline V gene (reference sequence). The CDR3 coding sequence is TGCAGTGCTAGAGATTTTTTAGCGGGAGGGGGCGAGCAGTACTTC. Translated: CSARDFLAGGGEQYF.

The chain couples TRBV24-1 to TRBJ2-3, with TRBD2 matching 7 bases. Germline V gene lookup returns CDR1 KGHDR and CDR2 SFDVKD. J gave up 0 bases and V 6 bases, and 8 bases lay outside the gene matches. CDR3 size: 16 residues. The chain's CDR3 is CATSKSSGDSTDTQYF. The CDR3 nucleotides read TGTGCCACCAGTAAGTCCAGCGGGGACAGCACAGATACGCAGTATTTT.

This clonotype was observed at least ten times. V is TRBV12-3 or TRBV12-4 and J is TRBJ2-7; no firm D call. With 6 bases removed from V and 3 bases from J, the gap between germline ends came to 12 bases. CDR3 length: 13 amino acids. Written as DNA, the CDR3 is TGTGCCAGCAGCCCCGCCCCGAACTACGAGCAGTACTTC. This codes for CASSPAPNYEQYF.

DNA of the CDR3: TGCGCCAGCAGCTCCCAGGGCCCTAGCGGGAGTTTTTACGAGCAGTACTTC. Encoded protein: CASSSQGPSGSFYEQYF. This sequence joins TRBV5-1 and TRBJ2-7, with TRBD2 identical over 10 bases. J was trimmed by 4 bases and V by 3 bases; bases with no gene match: 13. The germline V gene has CDR1 SGHRS and CDR2 YFSETQ. This CDR3 region has 17 residues.

The sample holds one count of this clonotype. The chain carries TRBV12-3 or TRBV12-4 and TRBJ2-7, with D hard to call. Trimming shortened V by 1 base and J by 4 bases, and 11 bases separated the two germline ends. CDR3 length: 14 amino acids. CDR3 in DNA: TGTGCCAGCAGTTTAGGGCTGCTAGGTTACGAGCAGTACTTC. It encodes CASSLGLLGYEQYF.

The J gene is TRBJ1-2, the V gene TRBV2, with a weak D call TRBD1 (5 bases). The V gene's germline CDR1 is SNHLY and CDR2 FYNNEI. This CDR3 is 14 amino acids long. Trimming took off 1 base at V and 4 bases at J, with 10 bases between the two ends. In nucleotides, the CDR3 is TGTGCCAGCAGTGAAGGTGCAGGGCCCTATGGCTACACCTTC. This gives the protein CASSEGAGPYGYTF.

This clonotype turned up a few times. A much larger clone lies one base from this, so it may be a read error. This chain joins TRBV27 and TRBJ1-1; 9 bases line up with TRBD1. This CDR3 is built from 14 residues. Germline loops: CDR1 MNHEY, CDR2 SMNVEV (reference sequence). The V segment lost 6 bases and the J segment 3 bases; nucleotides outside the gene matches: 5. CDR3: CASSPGTGHTEAFF. CDR3 DNA sequence: TGTGCCAGCAGCCCCGGGACAGGGCACACTGAAGCTTTCTTT.

The chain employs TRBV27 and TRBJ2-1, with D unresolved. CDR1 is MNHEY and CDR2 is SMNVEV in the germline V gene (reference sequence). The V end lost 8 bases, the J end lost 7 bases, and 6 bases lay between the germline ends. CDR3 size: 10 residues. CDR3 nucleotides: TGTGCCAGCGGGCGGAATGAGCAGTTCTTC. This gives the protein CASGRNEQFF.